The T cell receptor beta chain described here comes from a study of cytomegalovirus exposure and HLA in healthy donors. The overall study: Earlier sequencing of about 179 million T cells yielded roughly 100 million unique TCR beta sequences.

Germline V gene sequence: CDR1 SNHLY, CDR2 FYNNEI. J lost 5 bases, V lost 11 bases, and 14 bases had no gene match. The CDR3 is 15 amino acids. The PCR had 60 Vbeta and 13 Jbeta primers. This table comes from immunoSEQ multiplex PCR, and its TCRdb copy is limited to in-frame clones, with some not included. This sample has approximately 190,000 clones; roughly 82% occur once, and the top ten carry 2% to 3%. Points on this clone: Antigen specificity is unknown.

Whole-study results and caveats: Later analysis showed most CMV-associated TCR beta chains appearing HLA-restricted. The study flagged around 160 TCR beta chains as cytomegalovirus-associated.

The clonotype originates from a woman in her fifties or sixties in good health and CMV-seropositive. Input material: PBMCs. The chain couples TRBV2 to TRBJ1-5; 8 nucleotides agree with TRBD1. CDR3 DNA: TGTGCCTCGCAACACCGGACAGGGAGGGATCAGCCCCAGCATTTT. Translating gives CASQHRTGRDQPQHF.